Reported below is one T cell receptor beta chain. Its target is unknown. In the PCR, 60 Vbeta and 13 Jbeta primers were used. Sequenced by immunoSEQ multiplex PCR; TCRdb stores in-frame clones only, minus some. This repertoire shows under 200,000 clones, around 67% found once; its top ten account for roughly 4.1%. This record comes from a study of cytomegalovirus exposure and HLA in healthy donors. The overall study: In terms of ancestry, the Caucasian-associated cluster contained 80% to 90% of the approximately 400 genotyped donors.

The study's findings and limits: There were 150 to 200 TCR beta chains listed as cytomegalovirus-associated.

CDR3 length equals 14 residues. CDR1 is MNHEY and CDR2 is SMNVEV in the germline V gene (reference sequence). V lost 5 bases, J lost 6 bases, and 6 bases stayed unmatched. The J gene is TRBJ1-2, the V gene TRBV27, with 10 bases lining up with TRBD1. Sample: PBMCs. This clonotype originated in a woman in her late teens or twenties in good health and CMV-seropositive. CDR3 sequence (DNA): TGTGCCAGCAGTCCGGGGGGACAGGGGAATGGCTACACCTTC. It specifies CASSPGGQGNGYTF.